The entry that follows covers one TCR beta chain sequence. Using immunoSEQ multiplex PCR, the repertoire was profiled, and TCRdb retains in-frame clones only, with some absent. The sample lists about 140,000 clones; about 86% were seen once. This specimen comes from a study of blood T cell repertoires in COVID-19. The origin of this receptor is a human donor in a cohort sampled during active COVID-19. Material for sequencing was peripheral blood.

CDR3 coding DNA: TGTGCCAGCTCACGGGGGAGTGGGGGTCTCTATGGCTACACCTTC. Its translation is CASSRGSGGLYGYTF. The rearrangement uses TRBV6-5 and TRBJ1-2, with D perhaps TRBD1 (5 bases). V was cut by 8 bases and J by 4 bases, with 20 bases left in between. The CDR3 covers 15 residues. Germline V gene sequence: CDR1 MNHEY, CDR2 SVGAGI.